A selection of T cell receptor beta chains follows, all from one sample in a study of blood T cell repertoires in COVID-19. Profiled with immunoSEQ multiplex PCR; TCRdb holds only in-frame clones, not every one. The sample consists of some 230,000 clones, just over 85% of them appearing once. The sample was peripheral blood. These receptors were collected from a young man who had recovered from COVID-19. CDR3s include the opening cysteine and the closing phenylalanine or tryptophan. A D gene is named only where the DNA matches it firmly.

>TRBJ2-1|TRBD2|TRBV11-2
CASSLDQGLAGFMKFF
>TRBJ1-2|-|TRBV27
CASSLRGPNYGYTF
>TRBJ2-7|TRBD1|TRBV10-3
CAISEGEKTGNYEQYF
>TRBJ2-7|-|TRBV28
CASSLSTGLREQYF
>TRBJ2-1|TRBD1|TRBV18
CASSPQGADNEQFF
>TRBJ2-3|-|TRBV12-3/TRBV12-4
CASSYYEDTQYF
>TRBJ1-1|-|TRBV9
CASSFGGSTEAFF
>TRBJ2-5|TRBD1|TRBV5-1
CASSSNGGTGGGETQYF
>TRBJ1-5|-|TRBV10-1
CASSDSGGDQPQHF
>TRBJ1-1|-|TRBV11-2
CASSFRLEDTEAFF
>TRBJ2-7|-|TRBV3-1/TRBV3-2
CATSGTRRGDEQYF
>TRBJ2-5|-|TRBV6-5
CASSKNSETQYF
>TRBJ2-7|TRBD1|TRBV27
CASSHRDRVSGYLQGEQYF
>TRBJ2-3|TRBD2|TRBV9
CASSARLAGRTDTQYF
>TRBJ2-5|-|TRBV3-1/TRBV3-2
CASSPLTTGQETQYF
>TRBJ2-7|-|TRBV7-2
CASSSGTLSYEQYF
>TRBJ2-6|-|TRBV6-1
CASSEESAGANVLTF
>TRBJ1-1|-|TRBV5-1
CASSPGEAEAFF
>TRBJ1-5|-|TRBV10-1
CASSESTVSSNQPQHF
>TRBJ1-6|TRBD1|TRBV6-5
CASSYRQGDYNSPLHF
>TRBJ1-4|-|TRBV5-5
CASSLGLRGANEKLFF
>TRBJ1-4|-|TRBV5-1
CASSSGHGATNEKLFF
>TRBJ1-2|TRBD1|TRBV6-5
CASGYLILDRAGYTF
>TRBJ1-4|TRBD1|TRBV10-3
CATSQGIGGTNEKLFF
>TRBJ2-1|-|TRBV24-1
CATSDASMRGFYNEQFF
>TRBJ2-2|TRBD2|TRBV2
CASAHLAGANTGELFF
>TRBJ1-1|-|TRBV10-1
CASSWVRENTEAFF
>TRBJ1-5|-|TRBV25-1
CASSGRSNQPQHF
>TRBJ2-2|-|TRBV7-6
CASSDLGLGDTGELFF
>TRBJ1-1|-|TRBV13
CASSRDKNTEAFF
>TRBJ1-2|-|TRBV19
CASTPGNNYGYTF
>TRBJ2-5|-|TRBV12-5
CASGLGQGIQETQYF
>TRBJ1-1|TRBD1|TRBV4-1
CASSQKTGEATEAFF
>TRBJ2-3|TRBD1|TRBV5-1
CASSPRDRAPGTQYF
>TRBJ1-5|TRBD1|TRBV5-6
CASSLQGAQPQHF
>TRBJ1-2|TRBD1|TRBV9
CASSPWGQTYGYTF
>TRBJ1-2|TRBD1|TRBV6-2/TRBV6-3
CASSPRGLGYGYTF
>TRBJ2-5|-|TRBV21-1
CASSKDPRPPRGQKTQYF
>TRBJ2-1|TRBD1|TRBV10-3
CAMNRDRGNNEQFF
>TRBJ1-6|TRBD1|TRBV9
CASSVAQTGLESPLHF
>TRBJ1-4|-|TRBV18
CASSQRYEKLFF
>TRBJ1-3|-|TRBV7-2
CASSLLQGRNTIYF
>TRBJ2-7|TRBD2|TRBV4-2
CASSPTSGVAQEQYF
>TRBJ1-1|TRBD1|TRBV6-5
CASSKEQGPNTEAFF
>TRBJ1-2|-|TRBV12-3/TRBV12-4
CASSLVAGSGYTF
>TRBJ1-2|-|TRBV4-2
CASSEQVEWANYGYTF
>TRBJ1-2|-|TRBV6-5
CASSGGVGPQGYTF
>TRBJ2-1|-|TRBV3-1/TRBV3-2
CASSQSPGPYNEQFF
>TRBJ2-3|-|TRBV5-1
CASSLGWDTRTDTQYF
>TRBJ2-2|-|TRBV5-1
CASSQGHPANTGELFF
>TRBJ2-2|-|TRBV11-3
CASSLGGDTTNTGELFF
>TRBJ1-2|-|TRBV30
CAWRTGGYTF
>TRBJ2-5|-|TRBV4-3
CASSRGQYQETQYF
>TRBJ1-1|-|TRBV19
CASSIHPEAFF
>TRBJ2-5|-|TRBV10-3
CAISALGQTQYF
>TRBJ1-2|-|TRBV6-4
CASSLQGGGNYGYTF